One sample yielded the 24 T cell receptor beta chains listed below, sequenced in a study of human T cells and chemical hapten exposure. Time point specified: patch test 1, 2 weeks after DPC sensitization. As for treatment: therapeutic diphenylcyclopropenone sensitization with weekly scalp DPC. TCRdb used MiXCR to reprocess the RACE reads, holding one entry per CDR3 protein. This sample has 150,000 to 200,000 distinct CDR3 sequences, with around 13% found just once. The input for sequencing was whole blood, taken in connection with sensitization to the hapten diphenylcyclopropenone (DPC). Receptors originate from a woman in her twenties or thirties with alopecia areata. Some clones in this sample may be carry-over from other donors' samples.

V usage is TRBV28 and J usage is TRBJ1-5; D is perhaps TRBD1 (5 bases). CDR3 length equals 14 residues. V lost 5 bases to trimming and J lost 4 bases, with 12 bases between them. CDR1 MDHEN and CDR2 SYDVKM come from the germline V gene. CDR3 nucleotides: TGTGCCAGCAGTCTGGTGACAGTAAATCAGCCCCAGCATTTT. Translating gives CASSLVTVNQPQHF.

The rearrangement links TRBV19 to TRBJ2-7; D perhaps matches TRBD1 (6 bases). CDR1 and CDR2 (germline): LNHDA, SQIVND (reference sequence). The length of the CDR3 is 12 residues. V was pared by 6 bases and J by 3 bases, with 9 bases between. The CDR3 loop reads CASSRDNYEQYF. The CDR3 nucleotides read TGTGCCAGTAGCCGGGACAACTACGAGCAGTACTTC.

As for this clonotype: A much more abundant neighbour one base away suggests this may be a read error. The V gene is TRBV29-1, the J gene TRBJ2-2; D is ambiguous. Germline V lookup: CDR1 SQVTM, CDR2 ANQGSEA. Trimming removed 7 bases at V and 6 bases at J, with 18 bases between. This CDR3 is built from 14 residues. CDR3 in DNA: TGCAGCGCACGTTGGACGGGTCTACCCGGGGAGCTGTTTTTT. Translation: CSARWTGLPGELFF.

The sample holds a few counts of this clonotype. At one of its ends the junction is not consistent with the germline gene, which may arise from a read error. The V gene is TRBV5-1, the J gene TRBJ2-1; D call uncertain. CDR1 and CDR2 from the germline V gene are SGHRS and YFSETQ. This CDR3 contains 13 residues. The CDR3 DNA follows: TGCGCCAGCAGTTTGGATACTTGGGGTGAGCAGTTCTTC. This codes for CASSLDTWGEQFF.

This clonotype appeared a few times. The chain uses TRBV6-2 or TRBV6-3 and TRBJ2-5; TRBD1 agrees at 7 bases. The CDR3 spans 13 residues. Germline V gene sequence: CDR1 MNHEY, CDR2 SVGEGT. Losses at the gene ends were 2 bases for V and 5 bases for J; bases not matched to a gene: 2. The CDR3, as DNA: TGTGCCAGCAGTTACGACAGGGTCGAGACCCAGTACTTC. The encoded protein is CASSYDRVETQYF.

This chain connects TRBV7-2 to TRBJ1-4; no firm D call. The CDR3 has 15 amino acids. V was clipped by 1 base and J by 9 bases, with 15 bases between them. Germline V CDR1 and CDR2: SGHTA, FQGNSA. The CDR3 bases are TGTGCCAGCAGCTTAGAGGGCTCCACCGCCCAAAAACTGTTTTTT. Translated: CASSLEGSTAQKLFF.

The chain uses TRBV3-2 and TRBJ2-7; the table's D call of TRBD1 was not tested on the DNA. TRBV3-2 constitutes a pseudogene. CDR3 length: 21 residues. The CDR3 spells CASSHIGEATEGKLRSYEQYF. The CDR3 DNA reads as TGTGCCAGCAGCCATATCGGGGAAGCGACAGAGGGGAAACTCCGCTCCTACGAGCAGTACTTC.

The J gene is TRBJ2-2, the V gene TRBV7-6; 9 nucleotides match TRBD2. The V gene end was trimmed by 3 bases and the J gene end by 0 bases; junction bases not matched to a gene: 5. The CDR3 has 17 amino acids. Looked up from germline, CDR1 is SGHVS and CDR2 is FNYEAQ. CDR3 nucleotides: TGTGCCAGCAGCTTCTTAGCGGGGGCGACGAACACCGGGGAGCTGTTTTTT. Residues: CASSFLAGATNTGELFF.

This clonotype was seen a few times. The DNA for the CDR3 is TGTGCCAGCTCACCAATGGAGACCCAGTACTTC. Its protein product is CASSPMETQYF. The chain employs TRBV18 and TRBJ2-5; D gene uncertain. V lost 2 bases and J 5 bases, leaving 3 bases between the germline ends. CDR1 and CDR2 from the germline V gene are KGHSH and LQKENI. CDR3 size: 11 residues. The variable domain in full, with the rest retrieved from reference TRBV18 and TRBJ2-5, is NAGVMQNPRHLVRRRGQEARLRCSPMKGHSHVYWYRQLPEEGLKFMVYLQKENIIDESGMPKERFSAEFPKEGPSILRIQQVVRGDSAAYFCASSPMETQYFGPGTRLLVL.

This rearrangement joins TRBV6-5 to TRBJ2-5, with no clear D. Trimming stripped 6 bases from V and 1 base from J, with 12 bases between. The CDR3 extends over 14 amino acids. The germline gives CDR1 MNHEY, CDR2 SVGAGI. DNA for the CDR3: TGTGCCAGCAGGACGACGGCCGGCCAAGAGACCCAGTACTTC. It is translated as CASRTTAGQETQYF.

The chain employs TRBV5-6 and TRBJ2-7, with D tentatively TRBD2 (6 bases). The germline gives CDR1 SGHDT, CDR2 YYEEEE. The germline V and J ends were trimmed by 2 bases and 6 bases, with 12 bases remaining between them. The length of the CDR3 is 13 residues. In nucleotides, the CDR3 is TGTGCCAGCAGCTTCCTGGCCGGGAGCGAGCAGTACTTC. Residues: CASSFLAGSEQYF. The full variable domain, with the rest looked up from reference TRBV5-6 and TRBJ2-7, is DAGVTQSPTHLIKTRGQQVTLRCSPKSGHDTVSWYQQALGQGPQFIFQYYEEEERQRGNFPDRFSGHQFPNYSSELNVNALLLGDSALYLCASSFLAGSEQYFGPGTRLTVT.

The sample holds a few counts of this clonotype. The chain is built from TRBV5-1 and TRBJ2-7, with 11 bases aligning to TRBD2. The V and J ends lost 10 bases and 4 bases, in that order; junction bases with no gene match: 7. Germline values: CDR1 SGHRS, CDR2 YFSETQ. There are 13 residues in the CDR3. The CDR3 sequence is CARELAGAYEQYF. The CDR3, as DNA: TGCGCCCGCGAACTAGCGGGGGCATACGAGCAGTACTTC.

The CDR3 loop reads CASSLDRGSQHF. Here the CDR3 DNA reads TGTGCCAGCAGCTTGGACAGGGGGTCTCAGCATTTT. The chain joins TRBV7-2 to TRBJ1-5, with 10 nucleotides matching TRBD1. The CDR3 spans 12 residues. From germline, CDR1 is SGHTA and CDR2 FQGNSA. V was clipped by 3 bases and J by 13 bases; unmatched bases: 3.

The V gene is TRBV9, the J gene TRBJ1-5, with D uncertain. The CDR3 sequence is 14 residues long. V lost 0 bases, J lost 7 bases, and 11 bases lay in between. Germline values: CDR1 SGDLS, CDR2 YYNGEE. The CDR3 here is CASSVDAGLQPQHF. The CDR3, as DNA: TGTGCCAGCAGCGTAGACGCAGGTTTACAGCCCCAGCATTTT.

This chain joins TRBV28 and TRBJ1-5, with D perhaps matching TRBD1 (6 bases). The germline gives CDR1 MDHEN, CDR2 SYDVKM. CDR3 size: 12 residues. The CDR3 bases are TGTGCTACTTGGGGGCCGAATCAGCCCCAGCATTTT. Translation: CATWGPNQPQHF.

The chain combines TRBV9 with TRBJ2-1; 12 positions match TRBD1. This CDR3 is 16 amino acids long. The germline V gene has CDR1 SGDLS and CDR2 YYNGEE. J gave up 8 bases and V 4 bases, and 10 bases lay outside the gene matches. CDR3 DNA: TGTGCCAGCAGCCCCGGGCCGGGACAGGGGGCACATGAGCAGTTCTTC. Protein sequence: CASSPGPGQGAHEQFF.

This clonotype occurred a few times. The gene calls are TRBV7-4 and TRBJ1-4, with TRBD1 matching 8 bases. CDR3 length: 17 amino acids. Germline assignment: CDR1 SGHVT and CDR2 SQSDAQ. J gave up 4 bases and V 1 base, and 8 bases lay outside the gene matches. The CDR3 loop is CASSLDGTGLDNEKLFF. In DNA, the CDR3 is TGTGCCAGCAGCTTAGATGGGACAGGACTAGATAATGAAAAACTGTTTTTT. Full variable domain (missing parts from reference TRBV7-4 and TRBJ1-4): GAGVSQSPRYKVAKRGRDVALRCDSISGHVTLYWYRQTLGQGSEVLTYSQSDAQRDKSGRPSGRFSAERPERSVSTLKIQRTEQGDSAVYLCASSLDGTGLDNEKLFFGSGTQLSVL.

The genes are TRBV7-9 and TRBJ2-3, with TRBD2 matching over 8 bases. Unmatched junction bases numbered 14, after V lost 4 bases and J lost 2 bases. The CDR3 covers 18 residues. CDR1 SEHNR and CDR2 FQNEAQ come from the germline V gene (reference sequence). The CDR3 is CASSWPTSGLTFTDTQYF. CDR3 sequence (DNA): TGTGCCAGCAGCTGGCCCACTAGCGGACTTACCTTCACAGATACGCAGTATTTT.

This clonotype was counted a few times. The CDR3 DNA is TGCAGTGCTAGCCGGAGTAAAGACTATGGCTACACCTTC. Its protein product is CSASRSKDYGYTF. The chain uses TRBV20-1 and TRBJ1-2; D gene unclear. Germline V gene data show CDR1 as DFQATT and CDR2 as SNEGSKA (reference sequence). This CDR3 has 13 residues. Trimming removed 3 bases from V and 3 bases from J, with 11 bases in between.

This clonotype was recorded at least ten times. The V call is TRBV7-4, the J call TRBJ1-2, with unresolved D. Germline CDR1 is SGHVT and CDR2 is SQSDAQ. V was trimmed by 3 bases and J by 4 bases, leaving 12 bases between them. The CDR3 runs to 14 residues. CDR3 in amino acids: CASSLEKVFYGYTF. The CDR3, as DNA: TGTGCCAGCAGCTTGGAAAAGGTCTTCTATGGCTACACCTTC.

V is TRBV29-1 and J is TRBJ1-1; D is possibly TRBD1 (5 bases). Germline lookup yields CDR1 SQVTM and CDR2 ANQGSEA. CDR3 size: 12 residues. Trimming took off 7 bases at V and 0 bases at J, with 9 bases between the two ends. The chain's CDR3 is CSAGALNTEAFF. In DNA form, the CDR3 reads TGCAGCGCCGGGGCCCTGAACACTGAAGCTTTCTTT.

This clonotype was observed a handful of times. The CDR3 is CASSWLNYGYTF. The DNA of the CDR3 is TGTGCCAGCAGTTGGTTGAACTATGGCTACACCTTC. This rearrangement joins TRBV28 to TRBJ1-2; D remains unclear. There are 12 residues in the CDR3. Trimming left V 4 bases short and J 2 bases short, with 5 bases between. Germline values: CDR1 MDHEN, CDR2 SYDVKM.

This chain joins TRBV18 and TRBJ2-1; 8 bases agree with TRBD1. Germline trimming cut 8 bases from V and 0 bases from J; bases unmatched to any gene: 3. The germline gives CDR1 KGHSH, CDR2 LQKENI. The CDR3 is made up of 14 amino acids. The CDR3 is CASTGQDSYNEQFF. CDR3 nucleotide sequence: TGTGCCAGCACGGGACAGGACTCCTACAATGAGCAGTTCTTC.

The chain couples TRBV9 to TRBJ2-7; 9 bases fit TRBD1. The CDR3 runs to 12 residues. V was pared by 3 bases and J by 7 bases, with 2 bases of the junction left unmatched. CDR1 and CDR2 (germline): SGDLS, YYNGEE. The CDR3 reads CASSATGGEQYF. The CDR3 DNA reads TGTGCCAGCAGCGCGACAGGGGGTGAGCAGTACTTC.